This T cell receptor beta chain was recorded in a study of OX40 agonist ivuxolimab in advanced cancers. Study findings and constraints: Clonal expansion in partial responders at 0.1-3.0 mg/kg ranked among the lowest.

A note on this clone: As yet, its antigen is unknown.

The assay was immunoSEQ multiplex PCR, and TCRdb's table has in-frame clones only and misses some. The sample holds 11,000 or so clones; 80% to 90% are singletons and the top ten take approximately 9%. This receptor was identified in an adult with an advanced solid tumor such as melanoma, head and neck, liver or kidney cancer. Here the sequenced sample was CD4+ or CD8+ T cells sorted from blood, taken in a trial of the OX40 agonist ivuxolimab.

The CDR3 nucleotides read TGCGCCAGCAGCCAGGACAGGGGGACCTACGAGCAGTACTTC. Translation gives CASSQDRGTYEQYF. V and J are TRBV4-1 and TRBJ2-7, with 10 bases that match TRBD1. Germline V gene data show CDR1 as MGHRA and CDR2 as YSYEKL. CDR3 size: 14 residues. V trimming: 3 bases; J trimming: 2 bases; junction bases outside the gene matches: 1.